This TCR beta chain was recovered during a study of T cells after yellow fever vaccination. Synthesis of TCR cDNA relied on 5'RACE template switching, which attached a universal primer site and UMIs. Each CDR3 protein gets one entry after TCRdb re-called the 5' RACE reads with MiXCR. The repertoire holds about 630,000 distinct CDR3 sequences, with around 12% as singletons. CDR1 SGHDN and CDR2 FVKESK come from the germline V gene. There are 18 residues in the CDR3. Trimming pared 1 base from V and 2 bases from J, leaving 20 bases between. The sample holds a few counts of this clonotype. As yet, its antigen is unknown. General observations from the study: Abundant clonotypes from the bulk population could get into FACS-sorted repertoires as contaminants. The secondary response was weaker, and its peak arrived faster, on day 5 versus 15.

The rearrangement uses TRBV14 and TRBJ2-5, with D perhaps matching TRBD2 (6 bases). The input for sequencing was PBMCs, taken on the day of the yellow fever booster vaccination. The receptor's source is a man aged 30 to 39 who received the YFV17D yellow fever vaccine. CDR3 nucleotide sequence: TGTGCCAGCAGCCAAGTTGGGGGGACCGGGAAGCATCAAGAGACCCAGTACTTC. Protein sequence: CASSQVGGTGKHQETQYF.